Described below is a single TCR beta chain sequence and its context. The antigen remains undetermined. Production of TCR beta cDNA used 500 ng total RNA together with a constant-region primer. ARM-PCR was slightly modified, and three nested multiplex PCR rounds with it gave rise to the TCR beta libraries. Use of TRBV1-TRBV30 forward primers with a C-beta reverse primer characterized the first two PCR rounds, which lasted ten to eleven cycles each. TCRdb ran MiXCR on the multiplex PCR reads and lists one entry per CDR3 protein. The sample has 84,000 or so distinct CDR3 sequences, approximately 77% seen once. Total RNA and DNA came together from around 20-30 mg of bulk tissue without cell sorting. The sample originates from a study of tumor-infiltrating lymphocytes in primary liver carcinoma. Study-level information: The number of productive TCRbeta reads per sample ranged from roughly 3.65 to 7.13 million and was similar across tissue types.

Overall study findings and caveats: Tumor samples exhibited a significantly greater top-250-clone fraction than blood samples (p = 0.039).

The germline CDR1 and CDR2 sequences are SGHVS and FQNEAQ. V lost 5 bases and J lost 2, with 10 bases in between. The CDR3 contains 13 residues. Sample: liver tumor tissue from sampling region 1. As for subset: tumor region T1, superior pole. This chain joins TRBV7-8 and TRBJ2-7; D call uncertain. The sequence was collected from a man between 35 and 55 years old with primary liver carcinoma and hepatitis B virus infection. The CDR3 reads CASSGNKTYEQYF. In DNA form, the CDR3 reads TGTGCCAGCAGCGGGAATAAGACCTACGAGCAGTACTTC. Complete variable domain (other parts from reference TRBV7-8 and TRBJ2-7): GAGVSQSPRYKVAKRGQDVALRCDPISGHVSLFWYQQALGQGPEFLTYFQNEAQLDKSGLPSDRFFAERPEGSVSTLKIQRTQQEDSAVYLCASSGNKTYEQYFGPGTRLTVT.